This passage covers 28 T cell receptor beta chains from one sample sequenced in a study of blood T cell repertoires in COVID-19. Generated by immunoSEQ multiplex PCR, the TCRdb table keeps only in-frame clones and is missing some. The table records 250,000 to 300,000 clones, 80% to 90% of them present only once. The sample taken for sequencing was PBMCs or T cells enriched from blood (not recorded which). Receptors were obtained from a man younger than 35 who had recovered from COVID-19.

The gene calls are TRBV7-8 and TRBJ1-5; D unresolved. CDR3 size: 16 residues. Germline CDR1 reads SGHVS; CDR2 reads FQNEAQ. V was cut by 1 base and J by 2 bases, with 12 bases left in between. The CDR3 loop reads CASSLERGWGNQPQHF. The CDR3 DNA reads as TGTGCCAGCAGCTTAGAACGGGGATGGGGCAATCAGCCCCAGCATTTT. The entire variable domain, with the rest obtained from reference TRBV7-8 and TRBJ1-5, is as follows: GAGVSQSPRYKVAKRGQDVALRCDPISGHVSLFWYQQALGQGPEFLTYFQNEAQLDKSGLPSDRFFAERPEGSVSTLKIQRTQQEDSAVYLCASSLERGWGNQPQHFGDGTRLSIL.

The chain is built from TRBV27 and TRBJ2-2; maybe TRBD2 (6 bases). Deletions cut 2 bases from V and 9 bases from J, with 25 bases between. The CDR3 consists of 18 residues. Germline V gives CDR1 MNHEY, CDR2 SMNVEV (reference sequence). The CDR3 protein is CASSLDKSDYVRGRELFF. The CDR3 region has the DNA TGTGCCAGCAGTTTAGATAAATCGGACTATGTAAGAGGTCGGGAGCTGTTTTTT.

The J gene is TRBJ2-1, the V gene TRBV21-1; the D segment call TRBD1 is taken from the table without a DNA check. TRBV21-1 is a recognized pseudogene. The CDR3 spans 14 residues. CDR3 nucleotide sequence: TGTGCCAGCAGCAGTGGGGACAGGAGCAATGAGCAGTTCTTC. Encoded protein: CASSSGDRSNEQFF.

V is TRBV10-3 and J is TRBJ2-7; D is perhaps TRBD2 (5 bases). The CDR3 extends over 17 amino acids. Germline CDR1 and CDR2: ENHRY and SYGVKD. V lost 10 bases to trimming and J lost 2 bases, with 27 bases between them. The CDR3 coding sequence is TGTGCCACCTCGAACCCTACGCAAAGCGGCAACCCCTACGAGCAGTACTTC. It encodes CATSNPTQSGNPYEQYF.

The rearrangement links TRBV28 to TRBJ1-1, with D uncertain. Trimming took off 1 base at V and 1 base at J, with 10 bases between the two ends. Germline V lookup: CDR1 MDHEN, CDR2 SYDVKM. The CDR3 runs to 15 residues. CDR3 in DNA: TGTGCCAGCAGTTTATTGTACGGGTCGAACACTGAAGCTTTCTTT. Its protein product is CASSLLYGSNTEAFF. The full variable domain, its missing parts supplied by reference TRBV28 and TRBJ1-1, is DVKVTQSSRYLVKRTGEKVFLECVQDMDHENMFWYRQDPGLGLRLIYFSYDVKMKEKGDIPEGYSVSREKKERFSLILESASTNQTSMYLCASSLLYGSNTEAFFGQGTRLTVV.

J is TRBJ2-5 and V is TRBV6-1; D is unclear. The V and J ends lost 1 base and 6 bases respectively, with 15 bases between them. CDR3 size: 15 residues. From germline, CDR1 is MNHNS and CDR2 SASEGT. CDR3 DNA sequence: TGTGCCAGCAGTGAAGGCGACAATCCCACCCAGACCCAGTACTTC. It codes for CASSEGDNPTQTQYF.

This chain links TRBV7-9 with TRBJ2-3; weak D call: TRBD2 (7 bases). V was trimmed by 2 bases and J by 3 bases, leaving 15 bases between them. CDR3 size: 16 residues. From germline, CDR1 is SEHNR and CDR2 FQNEAQ (reference sequence). Here the CDR3 DNA reads TGTGCCAGCAGCTTACACAGGGAGGGTTCAACAGATACGCAGTATTTT. It yields the protein CASSLHREGSTDTQYF.

This clone was seen only once. Other DNA sequences in this sample translate to the same CDR3. J is TRBJ2-3 and V is TRBV24-1; perhaps TRBD2 as D (5 bases). In germline, CDR1 is KGHDR, CDR2 SFDVKD. Trimming cost V 9 bases and J 1 base, with 10 bases left between them. The CDR3 runs 13 residues. CDR3 loop: CATEGQGTDTQYF. The CDR3 nucleotides are TGTGCCACCGAGGGTCAGGGCACAGATACGCAGTATTTT.

The chain uses TRBV24-1 and TRBJ1-5, with TRBD1 matching 10 bases. This CDR3 has 16 residues. Trimming cost V 3 bases and J 5 bases; bases outside gene matches: 6. Germline V gives CDR1 KGHDR, CDR2 SFDVKD. CDR3 DNA sequence: TGTGCCACCAGTGATGGGGACAGGGGCGATGATCAGCCCCAGCATTTT. It translates to CATSDGDRGDDQPQHF.

V and J are TRBV30 and TRBJ1-5; 7 nucleotides match TRBD1. Germline CDR1 GTSNPN, CDR2 SVGIG (reference sequence). This CDR3 contains 15 residues. The trim removed 2 bases at V and 3 bases at J, leaving 7 bases unmatched. The chain's CDR3 is CAWSMGTANNQPQHF. The CDR3 coding sequence is TGTGCCTGGAGTATGGGGACAGCAAACAATCAGCCCCAGCATTTT.

This clone has only one observation. CDR3 sequence reads: CASGLVTGQETQYF. The CDR3, as DNA: TGTGCTAGTGGTTTGGTGACAGGGCAAGAGACCCAGTACTTC. The gene calls are TRBV12-5 and TRBJ2-5; 7 nucleotides match TRBD1. CDR1 LGHNT and CDR2 FRNRAP come from the germline V gene. There are 14 residues in the CDR3. The V and J ends lost 0 bases and 2 bases, in that order; junction bases with no gene match: 0.

This rearrangement joins TRBV9 to TRBJ1-2; D possibly corresponds to TRBD1 (6 bases). This CDR3 has 12 amino acids. The germline V gene encodes CDR1 SGDLS and CDR2 YYNGEE. Trimming cost V 7 bases and J 8 bases, with 15 bases left between them. The CDR3 reads CASGTGTRGYTF. CDR3 DNA: TGTGCCAGCGGAACCGGGACACGGGGCTACACCTTC. Based on the CDR3 plus reference TRBV9 and TRBJ1-2, the full variable domain is DSGVTQTPKHLITATGQRVTLRCSPRSGDLSVYWYQQSLDQGLQFLIQYYNGEERAKGNILERFSAQQFPDLHSELNLSSLELGDSALYFCASGTGTRGYTFGSGTRLTVV.

This chain uses TRBV30 with TRBJ1-5; a weak D match, TRBD1 (6 bases). Germline V gene data show CDR1 as GTSNPN and CDR2 as SVGIG (reference sequence). This CDR3 spans 13 amino acids. V dropped 8 bases and J dropped 3 bases, with 14 bases sitting between them. CDR3 sequence (DNA): TGTGCCCCCCGGGACAACCCCAATCAGCCCCAGCATTTT. It specifies CAPRDNPNQPQHF.

This chain links TRBV6-5 with TRBJ2-1; TRBD2 might be the D (5 bases). Germline CDR1 reads MNHEY; CDR2 reads SVGAGI. The CDR3 contains 14 residues. Trimming took 4 bases from V and 6 from J, leaving 13 bases between them. CDR3 loop: CASSSSDGGNEQFF. The CDR3 DNA is TGTGCCAGCAGTTCCTCGGACGGAGGCAATGAGCAGTTCTTC.

This sequence joins TRBV7-9 and TRBJ2-7, with D perhaps TRBD1 (7 bases). Trimming left V 1 base short and J 3 bases short, with 13 bases between. The CDR3 is 15 residues long. From germline, CDR1 is SEHNR and CDR2 FQNEAQ (reference sequence). Here the CDR3 reads CASSLVRGEVYEQYF. The CDR3 bases are TGTGCCAGCAGCTTAGTCAGGGGGGAGGTCTACGAGCAGTACTTC.

The chain has TRBV15 and TRBJ1-2; D gene uncertain. V lost 0 bases and J 4 bases, leaving 6 bases between the germline ends. In germline, CDR1 is LNHNV, CDR2 YYDKDF (reference sequence). This CDR3 is 13 amino acids long. The CDR3 nucleotides are TGTGCCACCAGCAGAGATTACTCCTATGGCTACACCTTC. Translated: CATSRDYSYGYTF.

The CDR3 spells CASSQESGGGGQETQYF. CDR3 bases: TGCGCCAGCAGCCAAGAATCGGGCGGGGGGGGACAAGAGACCCAGTACTTC. The chain couples TRBV4-1 to TRBJ2-5; 9 bases are shared with TRBD2. Germline-derived CDR1 and CDR2 are MGHRA and YSYEKL. The CDR3 runs 17 residues. Losses at the gene ends were 0 bases for V and 2 bases for J; bases not matched to a gene: 7.

This clone occurred a few times. The rearrangement uses TRBV5-1 and TRBJ1-1, with 7 bases aligning to TRBD1. Trimming removed 2 bases from V and 2 bases from J; junction bases left unmatched: 6. CDR3 size: 15 residues. Germline V CDR1 and CDR2: SGHRS, YFSETQ. The DNA of the CDR3 is TGCGCCAGCAGCTTCGGGACAGAGATTAACACTGAAGCTTTCTTT. Translation: CASSFGTEINTEAFF.

The chain uses TRBV30 and TRBJ2-1, with 7 bases fitting TRBD2. Looked up from germline, CDR1 is GTSNPN and CDR2 is SVGIG (reference sequence). The CDR3 has 16 residues. The J segment lost 2 bases and the V segment lost 4 bases, leaving 11 bases of the junction unmatched. CDR3 amino acids: CAWKGGGRGAYNEQFF. The CDR3 DNA reads TGTGCCTGGAAAGGAGGCGGGAGAGGGGCCTACAATGAGCAGTTCTTC.

This clone was picked up one time. This chain links TRBV5-5 with TRBJ1-2; 10 bases align to TRBD1. The CDR3 length is 15 residues. Trimming removed 2 bases from V and 8 bases from J; junction bases left unmatched: 9. Germline V CDR1 and CDR2: SGHKS, YYEKEE (reference sequence). The CDR3 DNA reads as TGTGCCAGCAGCTTTCCTGAGACAGGGGGCGGGGGCTACACCTTC. This codes for CASSFPETGGGGYTF.

The chain employs TRBV18 and TRBJ1-5; D not certain. V lost 0 bases, J lost 9 bases, and 21 bases lay in between. Germline-derived CDR1 and CDR2 are KGHSH and LQKENI. This CDR3 contains 17 residues. Here the CDR3 reads CASSPPNRSGKDRPQHF. The CDR3 nucleotides are TGTGCCAGCTCACCACCGAATAGGTCGGGGAAAGATCGGCCCCAGCATTTT. Full variable domain (missing parts from reference TRBV18 and TRBJ1-5): NAGVMQNPRHLVRRRGQEARLRCSPMKGHSHVYWYRQLPEEGLKFMVYLQKENIIDESGMPKERFSAEFPKEGPSILRIQQVVRGDSAAYFCASSPPNRSGKDRPQHFGDGTRLSIL.

The V call is TRBV19, the J call TRBJ2-5; D unresolved. Germline CDR1 is LNHDA and CDR2 is SQIVND (reference sequence). V was shortened by 5 bases and J by 7 bases, with 17 bases between the two germline ends. This CDR3 is built from 14 residues. The chain's CDR3 is CASSLSYRSGTQYF. The CDR3 nucleotides are TGTGCCAGTAGTCTCTCCTACAGATCCGGGACCCAGTACTTC.

The CDR3 region has the DNA TGTGCCAGCTCACCACCTAGGGGCGCTGGGGCCAACGTCCTGACTTTC. It yields the protein CASSPPRGAGANVLTF. V and J are TRBV18 and TRBJ2-6; D might be TRBD1 (5 bases). The germline V gene has CDR1 KGHSH and CDR2 LQKENI. This CDR3 is built from 16 residues. Trimming cost V 0 bases and J 2 bases, with 8 bases left between them. Filled out from reference TRBV18 and TRBJ2-6, the complete variable domain reads NAGVMQNPRHLVRRRGQEARLRCSPMKGHSHVYWYRQLPEEGLKFMVYLQKENIIDESGMPKERFSAEFPKEGPSILRIQQVVRGDSAAYFCASSPPRGAGANVLTFGAGSRLTVL.

The chain couples TRBV11-3 to TRBJ1-3; no clear D. CDR1 and CDR2 from the germline V gene are SGHNT and YENEEA. The CDR3 is made up of 18 amino acids. Trimming removed 0 bases at V and 0 bases at J, with 15 bases between. The CDR3 region is CASSLDVGRLRSGNTIYF. CDR3 bases: TGTGCCAGCAGCTTAGATGTCGGCAGACTTCGCTCTGGAAACACCATATATTTT. Filled out from reference TRBV11-3 and TRBJ1-3, the complete variable domain reads EAGVVQSPRYKIIEKKQPVAFWCNPISGHNTLYWYLQNLGQGPELLIRYENEEAVDDSQLPKDRFSAERLKGVDSTLKIQPAELGDSAVYLCASSLDVGRLRSGNTIYFGEGSWLTVV.

This chain uses TRBV4-1 with TRBJ1-3; a possible D gene is TRBD1 (6 bases). CDR1 and CDR2 from the germline V gene are MGHRA and YSYEKL. CDR3 size: 16 residues. The V gene lost 2 bases and the J gene lost 3 bases, with 14 bases spanning the gap. The CDR3 sequence is CASSQPRGGRGNTIYF. CDR3 in DNA: TGCGCCAGCAGCCAACCCCGGGGGGGCCGTGGAAACACCATATATTTT.

V is TRBV7-3 and J is TRBJ2-1; 11 bases match TRBD2. Trimming took 5 bases from V and 6 from J; bases not matched to a gene: 6. There are 15 residues in the CDR3. Germline V gene sequence: CDR1 SGHTA, CDR2 FQGTGA. CDR3 protein: CASSPGTSGGNEQFF. CDR3 nucleotides: TGTGCCAGCAGCCCCGGGACTAGCGGAGGCAATGAGCAGTTCTTC. The full variable domain, rest sourced from reference TRBV7-3 and TRBJ2-1, is GAGVSQTPSNKVTEKGKYVELRCDPISGHTALYWYRQSLGQGPEFLIYFQGTGAADDSGLPNDRFFAVRPEGSVSTLKIQRTERGDSAVYLCASSPGTSGGNEQFFGPGTRLTVL.

The chain couples TRBV6-1 to TRBJ2-3, with 8 bases aligning to TRBD2. In germline, CDR1 is MNHNS, CDR2 SASEGT. This CDR3 has 15 amino acids. Unmatched junction bases numbered 7, after V lost 3 bases and J lost 5 bases. The CDR3 protein is CASSESGGLKDTQYF. The CDR3 nucleotides read TGTGCCAGCAGTGAGAGCGGGGGACTTAAAGATACGCAGTATTTT.

This chain uses TRBV7-8 with TRBJ2-1, with D tentatively TRBD1 (5 bases). V lost 0 bases to trimming and J lost 5 bases, with 8 bases between them. CDR3 length: 14 residues. Germline CDR1 SGHVS, CDR2 FQNEAQ. The CDR3 here is CASSLAGRDNEQFF. The CDR3 DNA reads TGTGCCAGCAGCTTAGCTGGCAGGGACAATGAGCAGTTCTTC.